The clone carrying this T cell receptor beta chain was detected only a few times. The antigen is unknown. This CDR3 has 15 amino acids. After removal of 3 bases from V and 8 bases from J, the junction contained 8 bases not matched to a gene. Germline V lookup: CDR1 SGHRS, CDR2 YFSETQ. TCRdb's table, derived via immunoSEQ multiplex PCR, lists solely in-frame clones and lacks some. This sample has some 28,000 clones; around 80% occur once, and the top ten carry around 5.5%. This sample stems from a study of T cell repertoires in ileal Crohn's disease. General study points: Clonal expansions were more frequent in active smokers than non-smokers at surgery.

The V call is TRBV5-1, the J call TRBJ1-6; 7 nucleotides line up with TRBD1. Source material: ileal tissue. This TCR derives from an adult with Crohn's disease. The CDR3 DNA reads TGCGCCAGCAGCTGGACAGGCTTGAGTGATTCACCCCTCCACTTT. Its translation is CASSWTGLSDSPLHF.